These T cell receptor beta chains were read from a single sample in a study of blood T cells in healthy people across ages. TCRdb re-called the 5' RACE reads through MiXCR, storing one row per CDR3 protein. The sample shows about 640,000 distinct CDR3 sequences, 58% of them seen only once. Sequencing was carried out using blood. Source of these receptors: a man aged 60 to 69 in good health. Both conserved end residues are part of each CDR3. The D gene is left open where the match is weak. Where a row states a size, it is once, few, many or the class of an expanded clone; other rows omit it.

CASSLVINSGANVLTF,TGCGCCAGCAGCCTGGTGATAAACTCTGGGGCCAACGTCCTGACTTTC,-,-,TRBJ2-6,TRBV5-1
CASSLSGGKNTEAFF,TGCGCCAGCAGCTTGTCTGGGGGCAAGAACACTGAAGCTTTCTTT,-,few,TRBJ1-1,TRBV5-1
CAISGPREAFF,TGTGCCATCAGTGGGCCACGGGAAGCTTTCTTT,-,-,TRBJ1-1,TRBV10-3
CASSRLNNEQFF,TGTGCCAGCAGCCGCCTCAACAATGAGCAGTTCTTC,-,-,TRBJ2-1,TRBV7-8
CSVEQGTQETQYF,TGCAGCGTGGAGCAGGGGACCCAAGAGACCCAGTACTTC,-,once,TRBJ2-5,TRBV29-1
CASSESPGGWADTQYF,TGCGCCAGCAGTGAGTCCCCAGGGGGCTGGGCAGATACGCAGTATTTT,TRBD1,-,TRBJ2-3,TRBV10-2
CASSTGQANTEAFF,TGCGCCAGCAGCACAGGACAGGCGAACACTGAAGCTTTCTTT,TRBD1,few,TRBJ1-1,TRBV5-1
CASSQDSLLQFF,TGTGCCAGCAGCCAGGACAGCCTTCTGCAGTTCTTC,-,-,TRBJ2-1,TRBV3-1
CATSSLAGGSQYF,TGTGCCACCAGTTCCCTAGCGGGGGGTTCGCAGTATTTT,TRBD2,-,TRBJ2-3,TRBV24-1
CASRTGQGRSYNEQFF,TGTGCCAGCAGGACCGGACAGGGGAGGTCCTACAATGAGCAGTTCTTC,TRBD1,-,TRBJ2-1,TRBV6-6
CASSSAGGGVTDTQYF,TGTGCCAGCAGCTCAGCGGGCGGAGGGGTCACAGATACGCAGTATTTT,-,-,TRBJ2-3,TRBV7-8
CASSRAGLAGETQYF,TGTGCCAGCAGTCGGGCGGGACTAGCTGGAGAGACCCAGTACTTC,TRBD2,once,TRBJ2-5,TRBV6-5
CASSYTWSEQYF,TGCGCCAGCAGCTATACGTGGAGTGAGCAGTACTTC,-,-,TRBJ2-5,TRBV4-1
CSVLAAKNIQYF,TGCAGTGTCCTCGCCGCCAAAAACATTCAGTACTTC,-,-,TRBJ2-4,TRBV20-1
CSASVTGGVNLEADTQYF,TGCAGTGCTAGTGTCACAGGGGGGGTTAATCTGGAAGCAGATACGCAGTATTTT,-,-,TRBJ2-3,TRBV20-1
CAISAGQGAWGYTF,TGTGCCATCAGTGCGGGACAGGGGGCTTGGGGCTACACCTTC,TRBD1,-,TRBJ1-2,TRBV10-3
CASSLLGEASEQYF,TGTGCCAGCAGCTTACTTGGAGAGGCGAGCGAGCAGTACTTC,-,-,TRBJ2-7,TRBV7-9
CASSLGDRGQETQYF,TGCGCCAGCAGCTTGGGTGACAGGGGCCAAGAGACCCAGTACTTC,TRBD1,-,TRBJ2-5,TRBV5-1
CASSQDMGLAGGEDIQYF,TGCGCCAGCAGCCAAGATATGGGACTAGCGGGGGGGGAGGACATTCAGTACTTC,TRBD2,-,TRBJ2-4,TRBV4-1
CSALGGSTYEQYF,TGCAGTGCCCTTGGGGGTTCGACTTACGAGCAGTACTTC,-,-,TRBJ2-7,TRBV20-1
CASRGQGINNSPLHF,TGTGCCAGCAGGGGACAGGGGATAAATAATTCACCCCTCCACTTT,TRBD1,few,TRBJ1-6,TRBV2
CSVDAGGEQYF,TGCAGCGTTGATGCAGGGGGCGAGCAGTACTTC,TRBD1,-,TRBJ2-7,TRBV29-1
CASSQDLKPYGYTF,TGTGCCAGCAGCCAAGATTTGAAGCCCTATGGCTACACCTTC,-,-,TRBJ1-2,TRBV3-1
CASSPSVGEGNEQFF,TGCGCCAGCAGTCCGTCTGTGGGGGAAGGAAATGAGCAGTTCTTC,-,once,TRBJ2-1,TRBV5-1
CASSTGLEQRNEQFF,TGCGCCAGCAGCACGGGACTTGAACAACGCAATGAGCAGTTCTTC,-,-,TRBJ2-1,TRBV5-1
CSVTSAGQSYNEQFF,TGCAGCGTGACCTCTGCGGGACAGTCGTACAATGAGCAGTTCTTC,-,-,TRBJ2-1,TRBV29-1
CSARVSAYEQYF,TGCAGTGCTAGAGTTTCAGCCTACGAGCAGTACTTC,-,-,TRBJ2-7,TRBV20-1
CASSETDRGLLYF,TGTGCCAGCAGTGAAACCGACAGGGGCTTGTTGTACTTC,TRBD1,-,TRBJ2-5,TRBV25-1
CASSSQGADEKPFF,TGCGCCAGCAGCTCGCAGGGGGCGGATGAAAAACCGTTTTTT,TRBD1,-,TRBJ1-4,TRBV5-1
CASSISPYSYEQYF,TGTGCCAGCAGCATATCACCATATTCCTACGAGCAGTACTTC,-,-,TRBJ2-7,TRBV12-3/TRBV12-4
CASSLGIGGHEQYF,TGCGCCAGCAGCTTGGGGATTGGGGGGCATGAGCAGTACTTC,-,few,TRBJ2-7,TRBV5-1
CASSRDSPSEQYF,TGTGCCAGCAGCAGGGACAGCCCTTCCGAGCAGTACTTC,TRBD1,few,TRBJ2-7,TRBV12-3/TRBV12-4
CASSLAFGQFSYNEQFF,TGCGCCAGCAGCTTGGCATTCGGACAGTTCTCCTACAATGAGCAGTTCTTC,-,once,TRBJ2-1,TRBV5-1
CASSSRGVNSPLHF,TGTGCCAGCAGCTCGCGAGGGGTAAATTCACCCCTCCACTTT,-,-,TRBJ1-6,TRBV3-1
CSARRFRGDEETQYF,TGCAGTGCTAGGCGGTTCCGGGGGGATGAAGAGACCCAGTACTTC,TRBD2,few,TRBJ2-5,TRBV20-1
CASSLRSQTQETQYF,TGTGCCAGCAGCTTGAGATCACAGACTCAAGAGACCCAGTACTTC,-,-,TRBJ2-5,TRBV7-2
CASSNHPPTSDTQYF,TGTGCCAGCAGCAACCACCCACCAACTTCAGATACGCAGTATTTT,-,-,TRBJ2-3,TRBV21-1
CASSDRTGNTDTQYF,TGTGCCAGCAGCGACAGGACAGGGAACACAGATACGCAGTATTTT,TRBD1,-,TRBJ2-3,TRBV9
CASSSEGFYEQYF,TGTGCCAGCAGCTCCGAGGGATTCTACGAGCAGTACTTC,-,-,TRBJ2-7,TRBV7-9
CASSSDRVRSPLHF,TGCGCCAGCAGCTCGGACAGGGTACGATCACCCCTCCACTTT,TRBD1,few,TRBJ1-6,TRBV5-1